This passage covers 21 T cell receptor beta chains from one sample sequenced in a study of neoadjuvant nivolumab and ipilimumab in lung cancer (dated by TCRdb to about 2020). The time point tag for this specimen amounts to: at surgical resection after neoadjuvant nivolumab +/- ipilimumab. The method behind the library was the immunoSEQ multiplex PCR assay. TCRdb's version of the immuneACCESS table is confined to in-frame rearrangements and falls short of the full clone set. An unresolved V gene accounts for under half of the shortfall where checked; the remainder is of unknown origin. For this sample the table gives some 31,000 clones, of which roughly 90% were detected only once. The top ten clonotypes cover under 2.5% of the sample. The sample consisted of peripheral blood, taken after neoadjuvant nivolumab, alone or with ipilimumab, at or shortly before surgery. The receptors here all came from an adult with non-small cell lung cancer.

The chain is built from TRBV12-5 and TRBJ1-1; TRBD1 is a possible D gene (5 bases). V was trimmed by 2 bases and J by 0 bases, leaving 13 bases between them. This CDR3 is 16 amino acids long. Germline V CDR1 and CDR2: LGHNT, FRNRAP. The CDR3 DNA reads as TGTGCTAGTGGTTTGCCCCGGGCAGGGATGAACACTGAAGCTTTCTTT. Translated: CASGLPRAGMNTEAFF.

The chain carries TRBV11-3 and TRBJ2-1; 7 bases agree with TRBD2. The V gene end was trimmed by 3 bases and the J gene end by 9 bases; junction bases not matched to a gene: 8. CDR3 length equals 14 residues. Germline V lookup: CDR1 SGHNT, CDR2 YENEEA. The CDR3 DNA reads as TGTGCCAGCAGCTTCGGAAGCGGGAATAGTGAGCAGTTCTTC. Translating gives CASSFGSGNSEQFF.

The chain uses TRBV29-1 and TRBJ2-6; D uncertain. Trimming left V 3 bases short and J 4 bases short, with 4 bases between. The CDR3 consists of 12 residues. CDR1 is SQVTM, CDR2 ANQGSEA, per germline. The CDR3 DNA reads TGCAGCGTTGACACCGGGGCCAACGTCCTGACTTTC. This codes for CSVDTGANVLTF. Together with reference TRBV29-1 and TRBJ2-6, the CDR3 gives the full variable domain: SAVISQKPSRDICQRGTSLTIQCQVDSQVTMMFWYRQQPGQSLTLIATANQGSEATYESGFVIDKFPISRPNLTFSTLTVSNMSPEDSSIYLCSVDTGANVLTFGAGSRLTVL.

This clone showed up just once. The chain links TRBV11-2 to TRBJ2-7; D ambiguous. The CDR3 sequence is 14 residues long. CDR1 is SGHAT, CDR2 FQNNGV, per germline. Trimming took off 0 bases at V and 5 bases at J, with 11 bases between the two ends. This CDR3 reads CASSLDLQVHEQYF. The CDR3, as DNA: TGTGCCAGCAGCTTAGATCTGCAAGTGCACGAGCAGTACTTC. The entire variable domain, with the rest obtained from reference TRBV11-2 and TRBJ2-7, is as follows: EAGVAQSPRYKIIEKRQSVAFWCNPISGHATLYWYQQILGQGPKLLIQFQNNGVVDDSQLPKDRFSAERLKGVDSTLKIQPAKLEDSAVYLCASSLDLQVHEQYFGPGTRLTVT.

The chain combines TRBV10-1 with TRBJ2-1, with 9 bases fitting TRBD1. CDR3 size: 15 residues. V gave up 4 bases and J gave up 6 bases; unmatched junction bases: 7. Germline assignment: CDR1 WNHNN and CDR2 SYGVQD (reference sequence). This chain's CDR3 is CASSARDRVINEQFF. DNA of the CDR3: TGCGCCAGCAGTGCCCGGGACAGGGTAATCAATGAGCAGTTCTTC.

V and J are TRBV7-3 and TRBJ2-5; possible D gene TRBD1, 6 bases. The CDR3 contains 13 residues. V was pared by 4 bases and J by 4 bases, with 10 bases between. Germline V gene data show CDR1 as SGHTA and CDR2 as FQGTGA. The CDR3 DNA is TGTGCCAGCAGCTCACAGGGTAGAGAGACCCAGTACTTC. This encodes CASSSQGRETQYF.

CDR3 in amino acids: CASSGGFEQYF. The CDR3, as DNA: TGTGCCAGCAGTGGGGGGTTTGAGCAGTACTTC. This chain joins TRBV28 and TRBJ2-7; perhaps TRBD2 as D (6 bases). V gave up 5 bases and J gave up 7 bases, with 9 bases separating them. Germline V gives CDR1 MDHEN, CDR2 SYDVKM. This CDR3 is 11 amino acids long.

The CDR3 region is CASSPGLAAQETQYF. The DNA for the CDR3 is TGTGCCAGCAGCCCGGGACTAGCGGCACAAGAGACCCAGTACTTC. The chain uses TRBV7-2 and TRBJ2-5, with 11 bases identical to TRBD2. CDR3 length: 15 amino acids. Per germline, CDR1 SGHTA and CDR2 FQGNSA. Trimming took 5 bases from V and 2 from J; bases not matched to a gene: 4. The variable domain in full, completed from reference TRBV7-2 and TRBJ2-5, reads GAGVSQSPSNKVTEKGKDVELRCDPISGHTALYWYRQSLGQGLEFLIYFQGNSAPDKSGLPSDRFSAERTGGSVSTLTIQRTQQEDSAVYLCASSPGLAAQETQYFGPGTRLLVL.

The V call is TRBV19, the J call TRBJ1-5; 7 positions agree with TRBD1. Germline V CDR1 and CDR2: LNHDA, SQIVND (reference sequence). The CDR3 is 16 residues long. The J segment lost 5 bases and the V segment lost 7 bases, leaving 14 bases of the junction unmatched. In DNA form, the CDR3 reads TGTGCCAGTACCACCGTGTGGACAGGTGTGGATCAGCCCCAGCATTTT. It yields the protein CASTTVWTGVDQPQHF.

The chain recombines TRBV9 with TRBJ1-1; 7 bases line up with TRBD1. The CDR3 runs to 15 residues. J was trimmed by 6 bases and V by 0 bases; bases with no gene match: 8. In germline, CDR1 is SGDLS, CDR2 YYNGEE. CDR3 sequence reads: CASSVELEGAAEAFF. CDR3 nucleotide sequence: TGTGCCAGCAGCGTAGAGTTGGAGGGGGCCGCTGAAGCTTTCTTT. Based on the CDR3 plus reference TRBV9 and TRBJ1-1, the full variable domain is DSGVTQTPKHLITATGQRVTLRCSPRSGDLSVYWYQQSLDQGLQFLIQYYNGEERAKGNILERFSAQQFPDLHSELNLSSLELGDSALYFCASSVELEGAAEAFFGQGTRLTVV.

The V and J genes are TRBV7-9 and TRBJ2-5; D ambiguous. Trimming left V 4 bases short and J 2 bases short, with 8 bases between. CDR1 is SEHNR, CDR2 FQNEAQ, per germline (reference sequence). This CDR3 is 13 amino acids long. The CDR3 bases are TGTGCCAGCAGCTGGCTTCAACAAGAGACCCAGTACTTC. This sequence encodes CASSWLQQETQYF.

The chain couples TRBV5-5 to TRBJ2-7; perhaps D is TRBD1 or TRBD2 (5 bases each). Looked up from germline, CDR1 is SGHKS and CDR2 is YYEKEE (reference sequence). The CDR3 totals 12 residues. With 0 bases removed from V and 6 bases from J, the gap between germline ends came to 7 bases. This CDR3 reads CASSLDGGEQYF. In DNA form, the CDR3 reads TGTGCCAGCAGCTTGGATGGGGGCGAGCAGTACTTC.

The rearrangement links TRBV6-5 to TRBJ2-3, with D perhaps being TRBD1 or TRBD2 (6 bases each). The germline CDR1 and CDR2 sequences are MNHEY and SVGAGI. V was shortened by 6 bases and J by 5 bases, with 15 bases between the two germline ends. This CDR3 spans 14 amino acids. The CDR3 here is CASSPGGPRDTQYF. CDR3 DNA sequence: TGTGCCAGCAGCCCCGGGGGCCCCAGAGATACGCAGTATTTT.

This clone has only a few counts. The chain links TRBV29-1 to TRBJ1-2, with 11 bases aligning to TRBD1. After removal of 4 bases from V and 8 bases from J, the junction contained 12 bases not matched to a gene. Germline lookup yields CDR1 SQVTM and CDR2 ANQGSEA. CDR3 size: 15 residues. CDR3 amino acids: CSVGSGTGGLGGYTF. CDR3 in DNA: TGCAGCGTTGGGTCCGGGACAGGGGGTCTGGGCGGCTACACCTTC.

This clone was observed a single time. The chain recombines TRBV5-1 with TRBJ2-7; perhaps TRBD2 as D (7 bases). The CDR3 is 15 residues long. V was trimmed by 0 bases and J by 5 bases, leaving 15 bases between them. CDR1 is SGHRS and CDR2 is YFSETQ in the germline V gene. CDR3 region: CASSLAGGGGDEQYF. CDR3 coding DNA: TGCGCCAGCAGCTTGGCCGGCGGGGGCGGTGACGAGCAGTACTTC.

This clone has just one count. The chain employs TRBV7-3 and TRBJ1-1; D not resolved. V gave up 2 bases and J gave up 1 base, with 5 bases separating them. This CDR3 contains 13 residues. Germline V gene lookup returns CDR1 SGHTA and CDR2 FQGTGA. The CDR3 DNA reads as TGTGCCAGCAGCTTATGGTGGAACACTGAAGCTTTCTTT. Its protein is CASSLWWNTEAFF. The full variable domain, rest sourced from reference TRBV7-3 and TRBJ1-1, is GAGVSQTPSNKVTEKGKYVELRCDPISGHTALYWYRQSLGQGPEFLIYFQGTGAADDSGLPNDRFFAVRPEGSVSTLKIQRTERGDSAVYLCASSLWWNTEAFFGQGTRLTVV.

The rearrangement joins TRBV5-4 to TRBJ2-5; D is uncertain. The germline V gene has CDR1 SGHNT and CDR2 YYREEE (reference sequence). CDR3 length: 14 residues. V was shortened by 5 bases and J by 0 bases, with 11 bases between the two germline ends. The CDR3 is CASSRTVYQETQYF. CDR3 DNA: TGTGCCAGCAGTCGGACGGTGTACCAAGAGACCCAGTACTTC.

The rearrangement uses TRBV6-1 and TRBJ1-2; TRBD1 agrees at 7 bases. The CDR3 has 15 residues. Trimming at V came to 0 bases and at J to 4 bases, leaving 5 bases not matched to a gene. CDR1 and CDR2 (germline): MNHNS, SASEGT. CDR3 amino acids: CASSEAHRGLYGYTF. As DNA, the CDR3 is TGTGCCAGCAGTGAAGCCCACAGGGGACTCTATGGCTACACCTTC.

The chain has TRBV6-1 and TRBJ2-1; 10 nucleotides align to TRBD1. Looked up from germline, CDR1 is MNHNS and CDR2 is SASEGT. This CDR3 comprises 15 residues. Trimming at V came to 6 bases and at J to 4 bases, leaving 6 bases not matched to a gene. CDR3 protein: CASRVDRGLYNEQFF. The CDR3 coding sequence is TGTGCCAGCAGGGTGGACAGGGGGTTGTACAATGAGCAGTTCTTC.

V is TRBV14 and J is TRBJ2-2; 8 nucleotides line up with TRBD2. The germline V gene encodes CDR1 SGHDN and CDR2 FVKESK. The CDR3 has 15 amino acids. V was pared by 5 bases and J by 0 bases, with 2 bases of the junction left unmatched. As DNA, the CDR3 is TGTGCCAGCAGCGCGCGGGGGGCGAACACCGGGGAGCTGTTTTTT. It yields the protein CASSARGANTGELFF.

This rearrangement joins TRBV7-9 to TRBJ1-1; TRBD1 agrees at 7 bases. The germline gives CDR1 SEHNR, CDR2 FQNEAQ (reference sequence). This CDR3 spans 12 amino acids. The J segment lost 8 bases and the V segment lost 5 bases, leaving 5 bases of the junction unmatched. CDR3 in DNA: TGTGCCAGCAGCCCTGGGACAGAGGAAGCTTTCTTT. This translates into CASSPGTEEAFF.